This is a list of T cell receptor beta chains from one sample in a study of cytotoxic CD8 clonotypes in ibrutinib-treated CLL. This table comes from immunoSEQ multiplex PCR, and its TCRdb copy is limited to in-frame clones, with some not included. The repertoire has more than 200,000 clones, under 80% of them found once; the top ten carry roughly 14%. The sequenced sample was PBMCs, obtained after 24 months of ibrutinib treatment. The receptors originated from a human donor with chronic lymphocytic leukemia. The CDR3 runs from the conserved cysteine through the conserved F or W. Each record gives: CDR3 length, V gene, D gene, clone size, J gene, CDR3 protein, CDR3 DNA. The D gene is left open where the match is weak. Not all rows give a size; the values are once, few, many and, for expanded clones, a class.

len: 10
v_gene: TRBV14
d_gene: NA
abundance: NA
j_gene: TRBJ2-3
CDR3aa: CASGLDTQYF
CDR3nt: TGTGCCAGCGGGTTAGATACGCAGTATTTT

len: 14
v_gene: TRBV6-5
d_gene: NA
abundance: NA
j_gene: TRBJ1-5
CDR3aa: CASSRGISNQPQHF
CDR3nt: TGTGCCAGCTCAAGAGGGATTAGCAATCAGCCCCAGCATTTT

len: 15
v_gene: TRBV7-9
d_gene: TRBD1
abundance: few
j_gene: TRBJ2-1
CDR3aa: CASSYGTGTYNEQFF
CDR3nt: TGTGCCAGCAGCTACGGGACAGGGACCTACAATGAGCAGTTCTTC

len: 12
v_gene: TRBV7-2
d_gene: NA
abundance: NA
j_gene: TRBJ2-1
CDR3aa: CASSLALREQFF
CDR3nt: TGTGCCAGCAGCTTAGCGCTCCGGGAGCAGTTCTTC

len: 14
v_gene: TRBV4-3
d_gene: NA
abundance: NA
j_gene: TRBJ1-2
CDR3aa: CASSQGTVDYGYTF
CDR3nt: TGCGCCAGCAGCCAAGGGACAGTGGACTATGGCTACACCTTC

len: 16
v_gene: TRBV12-5
d_gene: NA
abundance: NA
j_gene: TRBJ1-1
CDR3aa: CASGDRGAGLNTEAFF
CDR3nt: TGTGCTAGTGGCGATCGAGGGGCAGGGCTTAACACTGAAGCTTTCTTT

len: 15
v_gene: TRBV7-2
d_gene: TRBD2
abundance: NA
j_gene: TRBJ2-3
CDR3aa: CASSPSGTSTDTQYF
CDR3nt: TGTGCCAGCAGCCCTAGCGGTACTAGCACAGATACGCAGTATTTT

len: 16
v_gene: TRBV11-3
d_gene: TRBD1
abundance: NA
j_gene: TRBJ2-5
CDR3aa: CASSSGTGGVPETQYF
CDR3nt: TGTGCCAGCAGCTCGGGGACAGGGGGGGTCCCGGAGACCCAGTACTTC

len: 13
v_gene: TRBV28
d_gene: NA
abundance: few
j_gene: TRBJ2-7
CDR3aa: CASSLTAAYEQYF
CDR3nt: TGTGCCAGCAGTCTCACAGCAGCTTACGAGCAGTACTTC

len: 16
v_gene: TRBV30
d_gene: NA
abundance: NA
j_gene: TRBJ1-3
CDR3aa: CAWSILGRSSGNTIYF
CDR3nt: TGTGCCTGGAGTATACTGGGACGGAGCTCTGGAAACACCATATATTTT

len: 15
v_gene: TRBV4-3
d_gene: NA
abundance: NA
j_gene: TRBJ2-7
CDR3aa: CASSPYGGGLTEQYF
CDR3nt: TGCGCCAGCAGCCCCTACGGAGGGGGACTAACCGAGCAGTACTTC

len: 14
v_gene: TRBV6-5
d_gene: TRBD2
abundance: NA
j_gene: TRBJ2-7
CDR3aa: CASRRLAGQYEQYF
CDR3nt: TGTGCCAGCAGGCGACTAGCGGGACAATACGAGCAGTACTTC

len: 16
v_gene: TRBV9
d_gene: TRBD2
abundance: NA
j_gene: TRBJ2-7
CDR3aa: CASSAPGLAGADEQYF
CDR3nt: TGTGCCAGCAGCGCCCCGGGACTAGCGGGAGCCGACGAGCAGTACTTC

len: 14
v_gene: TRBV10-3
d_gene: TRBD2
abundance: NA
j_gene: TRBJ2-7
CDR3aa: CAIRGDYQTPEQYF
CDR3nt: TGTGCCATCAGGGGGGACTACCAAACGCCCGAGCAGTACTTC

len: 14
v_gene: TRBV7-2
d_gene: NA
abundance: NA
j_gene: TRBJ2-7
CDR3aa: CASSPGAGPYEQYF
CDR3nt: TGTGCCAGCAGCCCCGGGGCAGGGCCCTACGAGCAGTACTTC

len: 15
v_gene: TRBV13
d_gene: TRBD2
abundance: NA
j_gene: TRBJ2-7
CDR3aa: CASSSREAPSYEQYF
CDR3nt: TGTGCCAGCAGTTCGCGGGAGGCCCCATCCTACGAGCAGTACTTC

len: 14
v_gene: TRBV19
d_gene: TRBD1
abundance: NA
j_gene: TRBJ2-3
CDR3aa: CASSIGQGTDTQYF
CDR3nt: TGTGCCAGTAGTATAGGACAGGGAACAGATACGCAGTATTTT

len: 17
v_gene: TRBV7-2
d_gene: NA
abundance: once
j_gene: TRBJ2-4
CDR3aa: CASSPGGFLFAKNIQYF
CDR3nt: TGTGCCAGCAGCCCAGGGGGGTTCCTCTTTGCCAAAAACATTCAGTACTTC

len: 15
v_gene: TRBV19
d_gene: TRBD1
abundance: NA
j_gene: TRBJ1-1
CDR3aa: CASSISQGARTEAFF
CDR3nt: TGTGCCAGTAGTATATCTCAGGGGGCAAGGACTGAAGCTTTCTTT

len: 14
v_gene: TRBV7-2
d_gene: NA
abundance: NA
j_gene: TRBJ1-1
CDR3aa: CASSLGAANTEAFF
CDR3nt: TGTGCCAGCAGCTTAGGAGCAGCGAACACTGAAGCTTTCTTT

len: 15
v_gene: TRBV9
d_gene: NA
abundance: NA
j_gene: TRBJ2-1
CDR3aa: CASSATGNSYNEQFF
CDR3nt: TGTGCCAGCAGCGCAACGGGAAACTCCTACAATGAGCAGTTCTTC

len: 15
v_gene: TRBV7-7
d_gene: NA
abundance: NA
j_gene: TRBJ2-1
CDR3aa: CASSPSWGEPNEQFF
CDR3nt: TGTGCTAGCAGCCCAAGTTGGGGGGAGCCGAATGAGCAGTTCTTC

len: 10
v_gene: TRBV28
d_gene: NA
abundance: NA
j_gene: TRBJ1-2
CDR3aa: CATLRYGYTF
CDR3nt: TGTGCCACCCTCCGCTATGGCTACACCTTC

len: 14
v_gene: TRBV9
d_gene: NA
abundance: NA
j_gene: TRBJ1-1
CDR3aa: CASNPEEGYTEAFF
CDR3nt: TGTGCCAGCAACCCCGAGGAAGGCTACACTGAAGCTTTCTTT

len: 19
v_gene: TRBV4-1
d_gene: NA
abundance: NA
j_gene: TRBJ1-5
CDR3aa: CASSQDHGDQGVGNQPQHF
CDR3nt: TGCGCCAGCAGCCAAGATCACGGGGACCAGGGTGTTGGCAATCAGCCCCAGCATTTT

len: 15
v_gene: TRBV5-1
d_gene: TRBD1
abundance: NA
j_gene: TRBJ2-7
CDR3aa: CASSLGGQGQDEQYF
CDR3nt: TGCGCCAGCAGCTTGGGGGGACAGGGTCAAGACGAGCAGTACTTC

len: 16
v_gene: TRBV5-4
d_gene: NA
abundance: NA
j_gene: TRBJ2-3
CDR3aa: CASSPARGGSTDTQYF
CDR3nt: TGTGCCAGCAGCCCTGCTAGGGGCGGGTCCACAGATACGCAGTATTTT

len: 14
v_gene: TRBV28
d_gene: NA
abundance: NA
j_gene: TRBJ1-1
CDR3aa: CASSLVREVSEAFF
CDR3nt: TGTGCCAGCAGTTTGGTCAGGGAGGTTTCTGAAGCTTTCTTT

len: 16
v_gene: TRBV5-1
d_gene: TRBD2
abundance: NA
j_gene: TRBJ2-1
CDR3aa: CASSLEGGSFYNEQFF
CDR3nt: TGCGCCAGCAGCTTGGAAGGCGGGAGCTTCTACAATGAGCAGTTCTTC

len: 14
v_gene: TRBV6-5
d_gene: NA
abundance: NA
j_gene: TRBJ1-2
CDR3aa: CASSYSTGSSFYTF
CDR3nt: TGTGCCAGCAGTTACTCTACAGGATCAAGCTTCTACACCTTC